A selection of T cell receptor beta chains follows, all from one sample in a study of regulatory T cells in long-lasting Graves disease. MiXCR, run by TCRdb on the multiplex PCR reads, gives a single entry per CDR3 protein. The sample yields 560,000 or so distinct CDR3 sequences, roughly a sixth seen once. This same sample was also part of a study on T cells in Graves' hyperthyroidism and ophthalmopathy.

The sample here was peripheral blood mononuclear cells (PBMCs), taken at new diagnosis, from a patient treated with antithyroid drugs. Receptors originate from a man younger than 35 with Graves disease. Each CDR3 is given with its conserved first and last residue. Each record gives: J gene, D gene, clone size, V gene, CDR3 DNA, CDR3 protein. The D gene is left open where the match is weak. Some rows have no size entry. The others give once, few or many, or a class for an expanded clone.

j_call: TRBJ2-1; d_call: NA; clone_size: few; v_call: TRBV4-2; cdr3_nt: TGTGCCAGCAGCTCTTCCCAGGTAAATTTCTACAATGAGCAGTTCTTC; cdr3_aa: CASSSSQVNFYNEQFF
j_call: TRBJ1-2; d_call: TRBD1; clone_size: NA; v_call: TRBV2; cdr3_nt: TGTGCCAGCAGTGCCGGACAGGGCCACTATGGCTACACCTTC; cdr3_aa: CASSAGQGHYGYTF
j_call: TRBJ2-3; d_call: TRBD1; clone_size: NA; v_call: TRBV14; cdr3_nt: TGTGCCAGCAGCCTCCTGGGACAGGGGCGCACAGATACGCAGTATTTT; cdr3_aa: CASSLLGQGRTDTQYF
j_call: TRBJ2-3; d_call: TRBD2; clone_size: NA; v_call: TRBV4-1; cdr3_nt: TGCGCCAGCAGCCAAGAGTCTAGCGGGGGCACAGATACGCAGTATTTT; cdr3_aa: CASSQESSGGTDTQYF
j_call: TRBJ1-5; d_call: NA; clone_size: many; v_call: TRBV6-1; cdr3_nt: TGTGCCAGCAGTGCACATAGCAATCAGCCCCAGCATTTT; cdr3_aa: CASSAHSNQPQHF
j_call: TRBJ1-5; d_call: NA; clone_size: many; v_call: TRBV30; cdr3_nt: TGTGCCTGGAGTGGGACTCGACAGCCCCAGCATTTT; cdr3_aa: CAWSGTRQPQHF
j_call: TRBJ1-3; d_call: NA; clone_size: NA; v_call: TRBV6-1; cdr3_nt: TGTGCCAGCAGTAAAGACAGCCCAATCTCTGGAAACACCATATATTTT; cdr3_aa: CASSKDSPISGNTIYF
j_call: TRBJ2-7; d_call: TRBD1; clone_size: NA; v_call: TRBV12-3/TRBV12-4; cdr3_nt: TGTGCCAGCGCGGGGAGCTTGGGGTGGGACAGGGAGGAATACGAGCAGTACTTC; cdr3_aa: CASAGSLGWDREEYEQYF
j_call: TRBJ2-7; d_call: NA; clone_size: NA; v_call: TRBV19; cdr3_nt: TGTGCCCGTAGAGACCTGTACGAGCAGTACTTC; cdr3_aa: CARRDLYEQYF
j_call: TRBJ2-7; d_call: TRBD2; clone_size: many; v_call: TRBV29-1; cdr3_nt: TGCAGCGTCCTCGGACTAGCGTCGACCTACGAGCAGTACTTC; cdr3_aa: CSVLGLASTYEQYF
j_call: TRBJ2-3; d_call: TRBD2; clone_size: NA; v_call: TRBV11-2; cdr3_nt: TGTGCCAGCAGCCGCCTCGGGTCGCAGGAAAGAGCGGGACTTTATAGCACAGATACGCAGTATTTT; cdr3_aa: CASSRLGSQERAGLYSTDTQYF
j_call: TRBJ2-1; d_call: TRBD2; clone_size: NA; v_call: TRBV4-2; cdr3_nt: TGTGCCAGCAGCCAAGATAAGGCTAGCGGGAGGGTCAATGAGCAGTTCTTC; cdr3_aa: CASSQDKASGRVNEQFF
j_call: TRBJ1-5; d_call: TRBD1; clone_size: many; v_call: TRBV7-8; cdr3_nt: TGTGCCAGCAGCGTACGACAGGGGAATAGCAATCAGCCCCAGCATTTT; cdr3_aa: CASSVRQGNSNQPQHF
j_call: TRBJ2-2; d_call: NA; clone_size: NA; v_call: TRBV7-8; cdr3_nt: TGTGCCAGCAGCTTCCGGGACCCGGCCACCGGGGAGCTGTTTTTT; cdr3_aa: CASSFRDPATGELFF
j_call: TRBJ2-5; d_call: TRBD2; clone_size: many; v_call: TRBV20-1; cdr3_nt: TGCAGTGCGCGTAGACTAGCGGGAGGACAAGAGACCCAGTACTTC; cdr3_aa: CSARRLAGGQETQYF
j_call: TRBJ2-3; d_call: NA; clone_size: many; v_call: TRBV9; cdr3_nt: TGTGCCAGCAGCGTAGCCTCCAACACAGATACGCAGTATTTT; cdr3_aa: CASSVASNTDTQYF
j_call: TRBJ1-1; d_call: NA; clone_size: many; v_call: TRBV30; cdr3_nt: TGTGCCTGGGGGGGAGGCACTGAAGCTTTCTTT; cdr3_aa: CAWGGGTEAFF
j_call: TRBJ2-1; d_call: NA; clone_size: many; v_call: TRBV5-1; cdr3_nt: TGCGCCAGCAGCTTGGTTGTTCTGGATGAGCAGTTCTTC; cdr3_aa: CASSLVVLDEQFF
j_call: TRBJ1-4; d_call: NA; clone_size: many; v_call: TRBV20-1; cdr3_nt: TGCAGTGCTAGAGGGACCGGGGCGGCTAATGAAAAACTGTTTTTT; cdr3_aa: CSARGTGAANEKLFF
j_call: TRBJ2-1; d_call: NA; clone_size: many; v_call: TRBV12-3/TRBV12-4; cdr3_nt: TGTGCCAGCAGGGACAGCACCGGGGTCAATGAGCAGTTCTTC; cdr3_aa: CASRDSTGVNEQFF
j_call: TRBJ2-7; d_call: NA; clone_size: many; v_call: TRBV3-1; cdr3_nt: TGTGCCAGCAGCCAGGGACAGGGAAGGAGCGGGAGCGGTCGACACGAGCAGTACTTC; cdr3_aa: CASSQGQGRSGSGRHEQYF
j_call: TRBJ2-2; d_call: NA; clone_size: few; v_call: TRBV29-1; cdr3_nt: TGCAGCGTTGATCGTGGCAGTCGAACCGGGGAGCTGTTTTTT; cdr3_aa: CSVDRGSRTGELFF
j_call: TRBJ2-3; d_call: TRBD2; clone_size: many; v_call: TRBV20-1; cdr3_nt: TGCAGTGCCAGCGGTCTGGTGATAGCGGGTACAGATACGCAGTATTTT; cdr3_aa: CSASGLVIAGTDTQYF
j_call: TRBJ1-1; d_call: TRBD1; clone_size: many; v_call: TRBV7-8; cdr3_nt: TGTGCCAGCAGCTACCGACAGGGGGTTAGGACTGAAGCTTTCTTT; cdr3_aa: CASSYRQGVRTEAFF
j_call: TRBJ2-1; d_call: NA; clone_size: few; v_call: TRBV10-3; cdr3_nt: TGTGCCATCAGGGAACTAGGGGGCAATGAGCAGTTCTTC; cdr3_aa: CAIRELGGNEQFF
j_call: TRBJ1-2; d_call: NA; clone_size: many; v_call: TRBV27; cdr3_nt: TGTGCCAGCAGTTTAATGTCGGGGGCAGGAGGCTACACCTTC; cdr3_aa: CASSLMSGAGGYTF
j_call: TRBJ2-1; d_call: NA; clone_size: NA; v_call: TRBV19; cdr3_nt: TGTGCCAGTACCCAAGGACGGGCGGACCTCCGGGGGGAGCAGTTCTTC; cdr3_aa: CASTQGRADLRGEQFF
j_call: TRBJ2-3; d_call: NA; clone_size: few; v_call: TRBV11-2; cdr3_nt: TGTGCCAGCGGGGCGGGACACCTCACAGATACGCAGTATTTT; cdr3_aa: CASGAGHLTDTQYF
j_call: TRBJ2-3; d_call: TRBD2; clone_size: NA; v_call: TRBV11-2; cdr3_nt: TGTGCCAGCAGCACTAGCGGAGTAACAGATACGCAGTATTTT; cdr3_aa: CASSTSGVTDTQYF
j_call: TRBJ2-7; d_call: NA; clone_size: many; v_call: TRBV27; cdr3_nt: TGTGCCAGCAGTTTATACGGCGGTTACTCCTACGAGCAGTACTTC; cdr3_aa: CASSLYGGYSYEQYF
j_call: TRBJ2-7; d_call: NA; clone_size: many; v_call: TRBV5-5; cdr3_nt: TGTGCCAGCAGCCCTGAGAGCCGCTACGAGCAGTACTTC; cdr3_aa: CASSPESRYEQYF
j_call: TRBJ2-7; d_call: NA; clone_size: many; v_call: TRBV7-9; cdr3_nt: TGTGCCAGCAGCTTCGCCCGAAGGGGCACCACCTACGAGCAGTACTTC; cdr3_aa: CASSFARRGTTYEQYF
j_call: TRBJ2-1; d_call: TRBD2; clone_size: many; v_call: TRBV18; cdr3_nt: TGTGCCAGCTCACCACATCCGGGGGGGTCAAGGTTCTTC; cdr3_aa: CASSPHPGGSRFF
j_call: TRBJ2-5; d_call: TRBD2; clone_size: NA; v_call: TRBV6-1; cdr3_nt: TGTGCCAGCAGTGACCGACTAGCGGGAGGGCCTGAGTCGGAGACCCAGTACTTC; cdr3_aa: CASSDRLAGGPESETQYF
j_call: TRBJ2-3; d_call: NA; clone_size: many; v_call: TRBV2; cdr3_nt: TGTGCCAGCAGTGAAAGGTTGTTCGGAGTGACTTATGGCACAGATACGCAGTATTTT; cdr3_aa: CASSERLFGVTYGTDTQYF
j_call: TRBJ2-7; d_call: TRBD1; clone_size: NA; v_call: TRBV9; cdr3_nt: TGTGCCAGCAGCGTAGGGTGGACAGGGGGGTACGAGCAGTACTTC; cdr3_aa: CASSVGWTGGYEQYF
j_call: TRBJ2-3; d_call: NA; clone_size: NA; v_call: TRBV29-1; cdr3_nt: TGCAGCGTTGAAGACAGGGGGGTGAGGGCAGATACGCAGTATTTT; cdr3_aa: CSVEDRGVRADTQYF
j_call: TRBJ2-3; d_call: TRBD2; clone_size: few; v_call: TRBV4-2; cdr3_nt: TGTGCCAGCAGCCAAGATGGGTATAGCGGGAGCACAGATACGCAGTATTTT; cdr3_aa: CASSQDGYSGSTDTQYF
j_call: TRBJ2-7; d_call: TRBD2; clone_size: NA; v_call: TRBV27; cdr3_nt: TGTGCCAGCAGTCCGCTAGCGGGAGGGGCCGAGCAGTACTTC; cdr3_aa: CASSPLAGGAEQYF
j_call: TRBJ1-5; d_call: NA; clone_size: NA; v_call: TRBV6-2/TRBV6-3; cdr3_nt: TGTGCCAGCAGTGACCGGACACGGCCCCAGCATTTT; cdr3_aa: CASSDRTRPQHF
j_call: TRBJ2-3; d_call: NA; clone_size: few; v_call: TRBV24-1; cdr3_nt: TGTGCCACCAGTGATCACAGGGCAGATACGCAGTATTTT; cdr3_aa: CATSDHRADTQYF
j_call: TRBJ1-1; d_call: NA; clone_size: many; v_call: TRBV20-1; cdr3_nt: TGCAGTGCTAGTCGGGGGAGAAACGGGCCTGAAGCTTTCTTT; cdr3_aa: CSASRGRNGPEAFF
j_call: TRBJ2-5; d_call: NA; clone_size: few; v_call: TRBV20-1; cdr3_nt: TGCAGTGCACGTAGAGAGCGGAAACCGTGGGGGGAGACCCAGTACTTC; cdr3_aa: CSARRERKPWGETQYF
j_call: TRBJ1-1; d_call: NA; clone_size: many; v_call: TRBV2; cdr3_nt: TGTGCCAGCAGAGAGACAGATATGAACACTGAAGCTTTCTTT; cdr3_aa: CASRETDMNTEAFF
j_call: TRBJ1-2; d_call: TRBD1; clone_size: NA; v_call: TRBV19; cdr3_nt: TGTGCCAGTAGTACTGGGACAGGGAGGTCGGATGGCTACACCTTC; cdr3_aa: CASSTGTGRSDGYTF
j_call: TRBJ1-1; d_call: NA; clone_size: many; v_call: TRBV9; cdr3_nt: TGTGCCAGCAGCGTAGACGGGAACACTGAAGCTTTCTTT; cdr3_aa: CASSVDGNTEAFF
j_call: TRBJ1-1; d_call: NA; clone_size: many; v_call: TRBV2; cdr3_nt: TGTGCCAGCAGTGAAGGGGTTGACACTGAAGCTTTCTTT; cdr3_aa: CASSEGVDTEAFF
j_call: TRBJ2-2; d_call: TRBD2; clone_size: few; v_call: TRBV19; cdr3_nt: TGTGCCAGTAGTACCTCAGGACTAGCGGGGATTTCGAACACCGGGGAGCTGTTTTTT; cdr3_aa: CASSTSGLAGISNTGELFF
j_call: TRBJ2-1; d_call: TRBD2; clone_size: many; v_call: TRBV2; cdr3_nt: TGTGCCAGCACGCCCGGACTAGCGGGAGGGACATACAATGAGCAGTTCTTC; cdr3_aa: CASTPGLAGGTYNEQFF
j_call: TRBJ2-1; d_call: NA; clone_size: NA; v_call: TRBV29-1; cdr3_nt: TGCAGCGTTGTCGCTCTGAGGGGCGGAGGCAATGAGCAGTTCTTC; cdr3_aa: CSVVALRGGGNEQFF
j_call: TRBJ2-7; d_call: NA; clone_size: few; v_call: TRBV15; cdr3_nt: TGTGCCACCAGCAGAGAGAGGGTCGAGCAGTACTTC; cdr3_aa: CATSRERVEQYF
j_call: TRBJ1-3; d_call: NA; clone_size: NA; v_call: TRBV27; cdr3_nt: TGTGCCAGCAGTTTATCACCCTACTCTGGAAACACCATATATTTT; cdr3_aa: CASSLSPYSGNTIYF
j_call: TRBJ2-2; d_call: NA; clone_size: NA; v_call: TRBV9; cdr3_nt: TGTGCCAGCAGGGCGGTCCTGAACACCGGGGAGCTGTTTTTT; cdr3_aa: CASRAVLNTGELFF
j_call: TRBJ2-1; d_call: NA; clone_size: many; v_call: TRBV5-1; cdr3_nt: TGCGCCAGCAGCTTAGACACTCAGAATGAGCAGTTCTTC; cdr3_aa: CASSLDTQNEQFF
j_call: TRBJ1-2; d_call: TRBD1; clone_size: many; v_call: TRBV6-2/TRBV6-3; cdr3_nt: TGTGCCAGCAGTACCACAACGACAGGGTTGGCCTTC; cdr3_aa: CASSTTTTGLAF